This TCR beta chain was sequenced during a study of T cell repertoires in cytomegalovirus infection. Overall study context: Matching HLA type and CMV infection were both indicated by public TCR beta signatures.

TCRdb independently ran MiXCR on the reads; one entry per CDR3 protein. Of roughly 720,000 distinct CDR3 sequences in the sample, less than 40% are singletons; the top ten hold about 2.8%. Study-level findings and limits: Ex vivo responses were dominated by HLA-C-restricted CMV-specific TCR beta clonotypes.

Comments on this clonotype: Its antigen is not identified.

This TCR was recovered from a human donor in good health (CMV status not recorded). Some clones in this sample may be carry-over from other donors' samples. Specimen: PBMCs.

The CDR3 nucleotides are TGTGCCAGTAGTATCGCCAGGAGGGCCGTAGAGACCCAGTACTTC. It translates to CASSIARRAVETQYF. The chain is built from TRBV19 and TRBJ2-5, with D tentatively TRBD2 (6 bases). The V and J ends lost 3 bases and 4 bases respectively, with 15 bases between them. The CDR3 totals 15 residues. CDR1 and CDR2 (germline): LNHDA, SQIVND (reference sequence).